This is a list of T cell receptor beta chains from one sample in a study of Ad26.COV2.S vaccination and SARS-CoV-2 variants. Clones were sequenced by immunoSEQ multiplex PCR, and TCRdb holds only the in-frame ones, with some missing. Counted here are more than 85,000 clones, over 70% occurring once; the ten biggest clones make up 15% to 20%. The sample consisted of peripheral blood, taken after recovery from COVID-19. Source of these receptors: a human donor who had recovered from COVID-19. Each CDR3 is given with its conserved first and last residue. The D gene is left open where the match is weak. Size is stated for part of the rows, as once, few or many counts, or as a class when the clone is expanded.

size	V	D	J	CDR3	DNA
.	TRBV19	.	TRBJ1-5	CASSISQLGQNQPQHF	TGTGCCAGTAGTATTTCACAGTTGGGGCAAAATCAGCCCCAGCATTTT
.	TRBV25-1	.	TRBJ1-4	CASRGDEKLFF	TGTGCCAGCAGGGGGGACGAAAAACTGTTTTTT
.	TRBV5-1	.	TRBJ2-1	CASSLMGGQNNEQFF	TGCGCCAGCAGCTTGATGGGGGGGCAGAACAATGAGCAGTTCTTC
.	TRBV27	TRBD1	TRBJ1-6	CASSFQRTGESPLHF	TGTGCCAGCAGTTTCCAAAGGACAGGGGAATCACCCCTCCACTTT
.	TRBV30	.	TRBJ2-2	CAWTPMGTNTGELFF	TGTGCCTGGACCCCTATGGGGACGAACACCGGGGAGCTGTTTTTT
.	TRBV5-1	TRBD1	TRBJ1-2	CASSLVGRGGDGYTF	TGCGCCAGCAGCTTGGTTGGCAGGGGGGGCGATGGCTACACCTTC
.	TRBV6-5	.	TRBJ2-7	CASSGTSPLEQYF	TGTGCCAGCTCGGGAACTAGTCCCCTCGAGCAGTACTTC
.	TRBV13	.	TRBJ1-5	CASSLGNQPQHF	TGTGCCAGCAGCTTGGGGAATCAGCCCCAGCATTTT
.	TRBV2	.	TRBJ2-1	CASSEDRYEQFF	TGTGCCAGCAGTGAAGATAGGTATGAGCAGTTCTTC
few	TRBV27	.	TRBJ1-2	CASSPLGALGYGYTF	TGTGCCAGCAGTCCCCTAGGGGCCCTCGGCTATGGCTACACCTTC
.	TRBV10-1	.	TRBJ2-1	CASDADSSNEQFF	TGCGCCAGCGACGCGGACTCCTCGAATGAGCAGTTCTTC
.	TRBV7-2	.	TRBJ2-1	CASTTQVDRNNEQFF	TGTGCCAGCACGACCCAGGTGGACAGAAACAATGAGCAGTTCTTC
once	TRBV28	.	TRBJ1-5	CASSLLSTPQHF	TGTGCCAGCAGTCTGCTATCAACGCCCCAGCATTTT
.	TRBV4-3	TRBD1	TRBJ1-6	CASSQGTGVHSPLHF	TGCGCCAGCAGCCAGGGGACAGGGGTGCATTCACCCCTCCACTTT
.	TRBV10-2	.	TRBJ2-7	CASSDPNVVSYEQYF	TGCGCCAGCAGCGACCCCAATGTAGTCTCCTACGAGCAGTACTTC
.	TRBV9	.	TRBJ2-1	CASSVGLAIGNEQFF	TGTGCCAGCAGCGTAGGGTTAGCTATCGGCAATGAGCAGTTCTTC
.	TRBV30	TRBD1	TRBJ1-1	CAWRPNRGAEAFF	TGTGCCTGGAGACCAAACAGGGGGGCTGAAGCTTTCTTT
.	TRBV19	.	TRBJ1-4	CASFNEKLFF	TGTGCCAGTTTCAATGAAAAACTGTTTTTT
.	TRBV28	.	TRBJ2-1	CASSFLGRGNEQFF	TGTGCCAGCAGTTTTCTCGGACGTGGCAATGAGCAGTTCTTC
.	TRBV5-4	.	TRBJ1-1	CASSPGRGGITEAFF	TGTGCCAGCAGCCCAGGAAGGGGAGGTATCACTGAAGCTTTCTTT
.	TRBV7-2	.	TRBJ1-1	CASSLDVNTEAFF	TGTGCCAGCAGCTTAGACGTGAACACTGAAGCTTTCTTT
.	TRBV4-1	.	TRBJ1-5	CASSPSQRGNQPQHF	TGCGCCAGCAGCCCTTCCCAGCGGGGTAATCAGCCCCAGCATTTT
.	TRBV6-6	TRBD2	TRBJ2-1	CASTNRDYPHNEQFF	TGTGCCAGCACCAACCGGGACTACCCCCACAATGAGCAGTTCTTC
.	TRBV19	.	TRBJ1-1	CASSIKQIVEAFF	TGTGCCAGTAGTATTAAACAGATCGTTGAGGCTTTCTTT
.	TRBV2	.	TRBJ1-5	CASSEQVDQPQHF	TGTGCCAGCAGTGAACAGGTGGATCAGCCCCAGCATTTT
.	TRBV7-9	TRBD2	TRBJ2-1	CASSLFSRGGNEQFF	TGTGCCAGCAGCTTATTTTCTCGGGGGGGTAATGAGCAGTTCTTC
.	TRBV28	.	TRBJ2-7	CASRVTGGQRSSSYEQYF	TGTGCCAGCAGAGTGACTGGGGGTCAGAGGTCGAGCTCCTACGAGCAGTACTTC
.	TRBV10-3	TRBD1	TRBJ2-4	CAIRPGTGGNIQYF	TGTGCCATCAGACCCGGGACAGGGGGGAACATTCAGTACTTC
once	TRBV5-4	.	TRBJ2-7	CASSRDTRYEQYF	TGTGCCAGCAGCCGTGACACTCGCTACGAGCAGTACTTC
few	TRBV2	.	TRBJ2-3	CASSREGDTQYF	TGTGCCAGCAGCCGCGAGGGGGATACGCAGTATTTT